The rows below give T cell receptor beta chains drawn from one sample of a study of blood T cell repertoires in COVID-19. Here immunoSEQ multiplex PCR was the method, and the copy in TCRdb shows in-frame clones only, minus some. In the table there are some 80,000 clones, roughly 90% of which are singletons. Sequenced material: peripheral blood. All receptors come from a human donor in a cohort sampled during active COVID-19. CDR3s include the opening cysteine and the closing phenylalanine or tryptophan. The D gene is left open where the match is weak. Clone size appears in some rows only: once, few, many, or a class for an expanded clone.

V gene: TRBV27; clone size: -; J gene: TRBJ2-4; D gene: TRBD1; CDR3 protein: CASSLSPGQGLNIQYF; CDR3 DNA: TGTGCCAGCAGTTTATCGCCCGGACAGGGTTTGAACATTCAGTACTTC
V gene: TRBV29-1; clone size: -; J gene: TRBJ2-1; D gene: TRBD1; CDR3 protein: CSVEDYRGYEQFF; CDR3 DNA: TGCAGCGTTGAAGATTACAGGGGGTACGAGCAGTTCTTC
V gene: TRBV6-2/TRBV6-3; clone size: few; J gene: TRBJ1-5; D gene: -; CDR3 protein: CASSYGQYSNQPQHF; CDR3 DNA: TGTGCCAGCAGTTACGGACAGTATAGCAATCAGCCCCAGCATTTT
V gene: TRBV28; clone size: -; J gene: TRBJ2-1; D gene: TRBD2; CDR3 protein: CASSSTGLAGVPPYNEQFF; CDR3 DNA: TGTGCCAGCAGTTCCACGGGACTAGCGGGAGTTCCTCCCTACAATGAGCAGTTCTTC
V gene: TRBV28; clone size: -; J gene: TRBJ2-1; D gene: -; CDR3 protein: CASRDPGGRADEQFF; CDR3 DNA: TGTGCCAGCAGGGACCCCGGAGGTCGCGCCGATGAGCAGTTCTTC
V gene: TRBV6-5; clone size: many; J gene: TRBJ1-2; D gene: TRBD1; CDR3 protein: CASSYYWTGDDGYTF; CDR3 DNA: TGTGCCAGCAGTTACTACTGGACAGGGGATGATGGCTACACCTTC
V gene: TRBV4-1; clone size: once; J gene: TRBJ2-1; D gene: TRBD1; CDR3 protein: CASSHRDRGDNEQFF; CDR3 DNA: TGCGCCAGCAGCCACCGGGACAGGGGGGACAATGAGCAGTTCTTC
V gene: TRBV24-1; clone size: -; J gene: TRBJ1-2; D gene: -; CDR3 protein: CATSDGGQPVYGYTF; CDR3 DNA: TGTGCCACCAGTGATGGAGGACAGCCCGTCTATGGCTACACCTTC
V gene: TRBV6-5; clone size: few; J gene: TRBJ2-1; D gene: TRBD2; CDR3 protein: CASSPTSRNEQFF; CDR3 DNA: TGTGCCAGCAGCCCGACTAGCCGCAATGAGCAGTTCTTC
V gene: TRBV6-2/TRBV6-3; clone size: few; J gene: TRBJ2-7; D gene: -; CDR3 protein: CASSLYEQYF; CDR3 DNA: TGTGCCAGCAGTCTATACGAGCAGTACTTC
V gene: TRBV10-3; clone size: -; J gene: TRBJ1-5; D gene: -; CDR3 protein: CAISEYPDQPQHF; CDR3 DNA: TGTGCCATCAGTGAATATCCAGATCAGCCCCAGCATTTT
V gene: TRBV6-5; clone size: -; J gene: TRBJ2-7; D gene: -; CDR3 protein: CASSYSQGHSWEQYF; CDR3 DNA: TGTGCCAGCAGTTACTCGCAGGGGCATTCGTGGGAGCAGTACTTC
V gene: TRBV19; clone size: -; J gene: TRBJ2-1; D gene: TRBD2; CDR3 protein: CASSSGTSAYNEQFF; CDR3 DNA: TGTGCCAGTAGTAGTGGGACTAGCGCGTACAATGAGCAGTTCTTC
V gene: TRBV7-9; clone size: once; J gene: TRBJ1-4; D gene: TRBD1; CDR3 protein: CASSSQGAGEKLFF; CDR3 DNA: TGTGCCAGCAGCTCACAGGGGGCAGGTGAAAAACTGTTTTTT
V gene: TRBV6-5; clone size: few; J gene: TRBJ2-6; D gene: -; CDR3 protein: CASSKTVLGANVLTF; CDR3 DNA: TGTGCCAGCAGTAAGACAGTGCTCGGGGCCAACGTCCTGACTTTC
V gene: TRBV7-3; clone size: -; J gene: TRBJ2-7; D gene: TRBD2; CDR3 protein: CASSSGLFYEQYF; CDR3 DNA: TGTGCCAGCAGCTCGGGACTATTTTACGAGCAGTACTTC
V gene: TRBV3-1/TRBV3-2; clone size: -; J gene: TRBJ2-1; D gene: TRBD2; CDR3 protein: CASSLGLAGSSYNEQFF; CDR3 DNA: TGTGCCAGCAGCCTCGGACTAGCGGGCAGCTCCTACAATGAGCAGTTCTTC
V gene: TRBV6-1; clone size: -; J gene: TRBJ1-1; D gene: -; CDR3 protein: CASSEGLFAEAFF; CDR3 DNA: TGTGCCAGCAGTGAAGGTCTGTTCGCGGAAGCTTTCTTT
V gene: TRBV11-3; clone size: -; J gene: TRBJ2-7; D gene: -; CDR3 protein: CASSEDGESYEQYF; CDR3 DNA: TGTGCCAGCAGCGAAGACGGGGAAAGCTACGAGCAGTACTTC
V gene: TRBV7-2; clone size: -; J gene: TRBJ2-2; D gene: TRBD2; CDR3 protein: CASSFRTSGGPTGELFF; CDR3 DNA: TGTGCCAGCAGCTTCAGGACTAGCGGGGGGCCGACCGGGGAGCTGTTTTTT
V gene: TRBV11-2; clone size: -; J gene: TRBJ2-1; D gene: TRBD2; CDR3 protein: CASSLVGSGGYNEQFF; CDR3 DNA: TGTGCCAGCAGCTTAGTAGGTAGCGGGGGGTACAATGAGCAGTTCTTC
V gene: TRBV28; clone size: -; J gene: TRBJ2-4; D gene: TRBD1; CDR3 protein: CASSTRTGGAKNIQYF; CDR3 DNA: TGTGCCAGCAGTACCCGGACAGGTGGAGCCAAAAACATTCAGTACTTC
V gene: TRBV5-4; clone size: -; J gene: TRBJ2-2; D gene: TRBD2; CDR3 protein: CASSLWTGGYTGELFF; CDR3 DNA: TGTGCCAGCAGCTTGTGGACGGGAGGGTACACCGGGGAGCTGTTTTTT
V gene: TRBV27; clone size: -; J gene: TRBJ1-5; D gene: TRBD1; CDR3 protein: CASSFNRDRDQPQHF; CDR3 DNA: TGTGCCAGCAGTTTCAATCGGGACAGGGATCAGCCCCAGCATTTT